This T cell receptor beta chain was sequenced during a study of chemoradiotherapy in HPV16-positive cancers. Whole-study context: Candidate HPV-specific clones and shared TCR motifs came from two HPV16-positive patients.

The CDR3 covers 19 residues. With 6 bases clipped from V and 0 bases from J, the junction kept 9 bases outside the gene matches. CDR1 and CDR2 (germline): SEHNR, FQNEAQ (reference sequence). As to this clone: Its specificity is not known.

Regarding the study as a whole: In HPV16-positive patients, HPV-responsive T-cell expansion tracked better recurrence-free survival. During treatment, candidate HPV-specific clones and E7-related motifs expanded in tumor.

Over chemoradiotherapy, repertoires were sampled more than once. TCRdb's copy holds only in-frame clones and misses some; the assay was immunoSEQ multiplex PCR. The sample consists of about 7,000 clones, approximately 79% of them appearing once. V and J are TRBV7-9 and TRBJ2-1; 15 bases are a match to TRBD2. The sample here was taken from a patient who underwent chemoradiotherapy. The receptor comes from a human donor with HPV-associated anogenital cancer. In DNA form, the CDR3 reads TGTGCCAGCAGGACGGGACTAGCGGGAGGCCAGAGCTCCTACAATGAGCAGTTCTTC. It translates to CASRTGLAGGQSSYNEQFF.